This TCR beta chain was sequenced during a study of T cell responses to AZD1222 COVID-19 vaccine. Overall study findings and caveats: Sampled repertoires all dated from after the peak T cell response. Donors were largely white British and mainly female; clonal diversity was possibly underestimated. Unmutated variant regions are reportedly targeted by nearly half of spike-specific TCRs. Across spike, vaccine-associated CD4 TCRs were found, dominant at 160-218 and 743-854.

TCRdb's table, derived via immunoSEQ multiplex PCR, lists solely in-frame clones and lacks some. There are roughly 140,000 clones in the sample; 90% to 95% occur only once, and roughly an eighth lies in the top ten. A note on this clone: Antigen: not known.

The CDR3 covers 15 residues. Germline V lookup: CDR1 SGHDN, CDR2 FVKESK. Trimming stripped 1 base from V and 1 base from J, with 10 bases between. The sample consisted of peripheral blood, taken after recovery from COVID-19. The receptor was derived from an adult who had recovered from COVID-19. V and J are TRBV14 and TRBJ1-1; D is unclear. CDR3 coding DNA: TGTGCCAGCAGCCAAGGAGTGATCTCGAACACTGAAGCTTTCTTT. Amino acid sequence: CASSQGVISNTEAFF.